This T cell receptor beta chain was identified in a study of CD8+ T cells in alopecia areata. Background on the study: C3H/HeJ donors aged about 6-13 months with spontaneous alopecia supplied skin grafted onto approximately 6-11-week-old female C3H/HeJ mice. Study-level points and caveats: Among the cells sequenced in scalp samples are also the resident alphabeta T cells of normal skin. Alopecia totalis/universalis scalp especially showed more expanded CD8+ clones than normal scalp. It was less clear whether patients shared TCRs than it was in mice, possibly because of HLA.

RNA was extracted and reverse transcribed into cDNA as the sequencing template. The protocol was immunoSEQ multiplex PCR, while the TCRdb copy is restricted to in-frame clones and leaves out a portion. This sample carries about 270,000 clones, none of them present only once. Germline V gives CDR1 GKSSPN, CDR2 SITVG. There are 11 residues in the CDR3. Markers used for sorting pooled cutaneous lymph node cells were CD4, CD8alpha, NKG2D, NKG2ACE and others. Comments on this clone: Its matching antigen is unknown. Any gene name here is a mouse gene name. The read comes to an end 4 residues before the CDR3 does, leaving the germline J gene to fill in the end.

V and J are TRBV31 and TRBJ2-7; D remains unclear. Material for sequencing was CD4+ T cells sorted from a lymph node. This TCR came from a C3H/HeJ mouse with alopecia areata. This mouse strain has H2-k as its MHC haplotype. The sequenced CDR3 bases are TGTGCCTGGAGCTTCCAGTAT. This gives the protein CAWSFQY. The CDR3, in full, reads CAWSFQYEQYF.